One T cell receptor beta chain is described in this entry. What it binds is unknown. Germline CDR1 reads KGHSH; CDR2 reads LQKENI. The CDR3 has 14 residues. With 3 bases clipped from V and 4 bases from J, the junction kept 3 bases outside the gene matches. This record belongs to a study of cytomegalovirus exposure and HLA in healthy donors. Overall study results and limits: The investigators catalogued 150 to 200 TCR beta chains as cytomegalovirus-associated.

The data were produced by immunoSEQ multiplex PCR, yet TCRdb's version contains in-frame clones alone and is incomplete. The sample carries 250,000 to 350,000 clones, roughly 85% recorded once. The V call is TRBV18, the J call TRBJ2-5; TRBD2 matches at 9 bases. Sequencing used PBMCs. This clonotype originated in a young woman in good health and CMV-seronegative. The CDR3 coding sequence is TGTGCCAGCTCACCTAGCGGGAGCGGAGAGACCCAGTACTTC. Protein: CASSPSGSGETQYF.